This T cell receptor beta chain was documented in a study of shared clonotypes between healthy human individuals. Study in general: A couple of female and a few male donors aged 18 to 49 were enrolled.

Replicate PCRs run on unsorted PBMC used 300 to 350 ng DNA, which was around 30,000 T cell genomes. Spread over ten immunoSEQ deep assay plates, unsorted PBMC DNA underwent sequencing. The assay was immunoSEQ multiplex PCR, and TCRdb's table has in-frame clones only and misses some. This sample carries about 500,000 clones, 70% to 80% of them seen once, and the ten largest clones take 12%. The CDR3 totals 13 residues. V was pared by 7 bases and J by 5 bases, with 6 bases of the junction left unmatched. Germline CDR1 and CDR2: LNHDA and SQIVND (reference sequence). All donors were Caucasian adults living in Nashville, Tennessee.

Sequenced: PBMCs. The receptor's source is a woman in her forties in good health. Some clones in this sample may be carry-over from other donors' samples. The J gene is TRBJ1-2, the V gene TRBV19, with 8 bases lining up with TRBD1. CDR3 loop: CASMPRGLYGYTF. CDR3 coding DNA: TGTGCCAGTATGCCCAGGGGGCTTTATGGCTACACCTTC.